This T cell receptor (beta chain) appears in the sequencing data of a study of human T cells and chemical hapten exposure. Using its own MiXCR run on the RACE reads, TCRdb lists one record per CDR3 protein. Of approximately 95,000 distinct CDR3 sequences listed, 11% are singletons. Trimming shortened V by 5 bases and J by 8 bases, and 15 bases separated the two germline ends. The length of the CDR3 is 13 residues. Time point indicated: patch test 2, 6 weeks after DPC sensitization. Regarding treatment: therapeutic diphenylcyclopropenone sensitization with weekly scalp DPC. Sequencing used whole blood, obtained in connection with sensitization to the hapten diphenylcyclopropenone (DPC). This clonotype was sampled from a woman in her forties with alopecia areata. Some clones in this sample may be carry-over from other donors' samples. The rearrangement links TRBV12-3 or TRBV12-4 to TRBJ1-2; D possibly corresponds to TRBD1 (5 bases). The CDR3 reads CASSTLGGTGYTF. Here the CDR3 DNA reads TGTGCCAGCAGTACCCTCGGGGGGACGGGCTACACCTTC.